The 27 T cell receptor beta chains listed next were all sequenced from one sample in a study of cytomegalovirus exposure and HLA in healthy donors. Use of 60 Vbeta and 13 Jbeta primers characterized the PCR. Profiling relied on immunoSEQ multiplex PCR, and the TCRdb table lists in-frame clones only, not all of them. The sample lists under 80,000 clones, about 69% occurring once. Material for sequencing was PBMCs. These receptors all stem from a woman aged 25 to 39 in good health and CMV-seronegative.

This chain uses TRBV11-2 with TRBJ2-1; D unresolved. The V gene lost 1 base and the J gene lost 1 base, with 2 bases spanning the gap. The CDR3 covers 13 residues. Germline-derived CDR1 and CDR2 are SGHAT and FQNNGV. This CDR3 reads CASSLASYNEQFF. The CDR3 DNA reads as TGTGCCAGCAGCTTAGCATCCTACAATGAGCAGTTCTTC.

This chain links TRBV27 with TRBJ2-3, with TRBD2 as a possible D gene (5 bases). This CDR3 is built from 15 residues. The germline V gene encodes CDR1 MNHEY and CDR2 SMNVEV (reference sequence). The V end was cut by 4 bases, the J end by 2 bases, with 13 bases between. The CDR3 DNA is TGTGCCAGCAGTTCATGGACGGAGGACACAGATACGCAGTATTTT. The encoded protein is CASSSWTEDTDTQYF.

The CDR3 nucleotides read TGTGCCAGCAGCTCCCCGGGACAGGGTCTGGGTCAGCCCCAGCATTTT. Protein product: CASSSPGQGLGQPQHF. This chain uses TRBV28 with TRBJ1-5, with TRBD1 identical over 9 bases. This CDR3 is 16 amino acids long. CDR1 and CDR2 from the germline V gene are MDHEN and SYDVKM. With V trimmed by 6 bases and J by 6 bases, 12 bases remained unmatched.

The chain combines TRBV27 with TRBJ2-3; D unresolved. Germline V lookup: CDR1 MNHEY, CDR2 SMNVEV (reference sequence). The CDR3 spans 14 residues. The V gene lost 0 bases and the J gene lost 4 bases, with 8 bases spanning the gap. CDR3 residues: CASSLSALSDTQYF. The CDR3 DNA is TGTGCCAGCAGTTTATCGGCCTTATCAGATACGCAGTATTTT.

This clone was recorded a few times. The V gene is TRBV5-4, the J gene TRBJ1-2; D not resolved. The germline CDR1 and CDR2 sequences are SGHNT and YYREEE (reference sequence). The CDR3 extends over 12 amino acids. V dropped 0 bases and J dropped 7 bases, with 7 bases sitting between them. In DNA form, the CDR3 reads TGTGCCAGCAGCTTGGACGAGCTTGGCTACACCTTC. Translating it yields CASSLDELGYTF.

The genes are TRBV9 and TRBJ2-1; 9 bases fit TRBD2. CDR3 length equals 15 residues. The junction had 6 bases not matched to a gene; V was cut back by 3 bases and J by 5 bases. The germline gives CDR1 SGDLS, CDR2 YYNGEE. CDR3 coding DNA: TGTGCCAGCAGCGCACCGGGACTAGCAGACAATGAGCAGTTCTTC. This sequence encodes CASSAPGLADNEQFF.

CDR3 sequence reads: CAWSVHPLAGMGYEQFF. The CDR3 DNA follows: TGTGCCTGGAGTGTACACCCACTAGCGGGAATGGGCTATGAGCAGTTCTTC. V and J are TRBV30 and TRBJ2-1, with 10 nucleotides matching TRBD2. V lost 0 bases, J lost 8 bases, and 13 bases stayed unmatched. The CDR3 has 17 residues. From germline, CDR1 is GTSNPN and CDR2 SVGIG (reference sequence).

The chain couples TRBV9 to TRBJ1-6; perhaps TRBD1 as D (6 bases). Deletions cut 0 bases from V and 5 bases from J, with 15 bases between. CDR1 is SGDLS, CDR2 YYNGEE, per germline. The CDR3 spans 17 residues. CDR3 in amino acids: CASSVAGGHRDNSPLHF. CDR3 coding DNA: TGTGCCAGCAGCGTAGCGGGGGGCCATAGGGATAATTCACCCCTCCACTTT. Looking up the rest from reference TRBV9 and TRBJ1-6 gives the full variable domain: DSGVTQTPKHLITATGQRVTLRCSPRSGDLSVYWYQQSLDQGLQFLIQYYNGEERAKGNILERFSAQQFPDLHSELNLSSLELGDSALYFCASSVAGGHRDNSPLHFGNGTRLTVT.

The chain is built from TRBV5-5 and TRBJ2-7; no definite D call. The CDR3 is 11 residues long. Trimming pared 4 bases from V and 2 bases from J, leaving 4 bases between. Looked up from germline, CDR1 is SGHKS and CDR2 is YYEKEE (reference sequence). DNA for the CDR3: TGTGCCAGCAGCCTTACCTACGAGCAGTACTTC. Translation gives CASSLTYEQYF.

The rearrangement joins TRBV5-1 to TRBJ2-3; D not resolved. CDR1 SGHRS and CDR2 YFSETQ come from the germline V gene. Trimming stripped 3 bases from V and 3 bases from J, with 11 bases between. The CDR3 has 14 amino acids. The CDR3 bases are TGCGCCAGCAGCTCACCGCAGTGGACAGATACGCAGTATTTT. Residues: CASSSPQWTDTQYF.

V gene TRBV18 combines with J gene TRBJ1-5, with 8 positions matching TRBD1. CDR3 length equals 14 residues. V dropped 6 bases and J dropped 6; count of bases not matched to a gene: 7. The germline gives CDR1 KGHSH, CDR2 LQKENI. The CDR3 here is CASSTGGGPQPQHF. The CDR3 DNA is TGTGCCAGCTCCACAGGGGGAGGCCCTCAGCCCCAGCATTTT.

This sequence joins TRBV7-3 and TRBJ2-1, with 8 bases fitting TRBD1. The CDR3 totals 17 residues. V gave up 1 base and J gave up 6 bases; unmatched junction bases: 11. Germline loops: CDR1 SGHTA, CDR2 FQGTGA. CDR3 in DNA: TGTGCCAGCAGCTTAATCCCACGACAGGGGACGGTCAATGAGCAGTTCTTC. Encoded protein: CASSLIPRQGTVNEQFF.

The sample holds a few counts of this clone. This chain links TRBV6-6 with TRBJ1-5; D gene ambiguous. Trimming left V 5 bases short and J 4 bases short, with 3 bases between. The CDR3 totals 11 residues. Germline assignment: CDR1 MNHNY and CDR2 SVGAGI (reference sequence). This chain's CDR3 is CASSQNQPQHF. CDR3 nucleotide sequence: TGTGCCAGCAGTCAAAATCAGCCCCAGCATTTT.

CDR3 sequence reads: CASSLRLGVNTGELFF. Here the CDR3 DNA reads TGTGCCAGCAGCTTAAGGCTAGGGGTGAACACCGGGGAGCTGTTTTTT. The gene calls are TRBV5-6 and TRBJ2-2; a possible D gene is TRBD1 (5 bases). Between the trimmed V and J ends, which lost 2 bases and 1 base, there was a span of 12 bases. This CDR3 spans 16 amino acids. Germline lookup yields CDR1 SGHDT and CDR2 YYEEEE.

This clone has more than one count but fewer than ten. The rearrangement links TRBV30 to TRBJ1-5, with unresolved D. The CDR3 spans 16 residues. Germline V gene data show CDR1 as GTSNPN and CDR2 as SVGIG (reference sequence). The V and J ends lost 2 bases and 0 bases respectively, with 14 bases between them. For the CDR3, the DNA is TGTGCCTGGAGTCGAAAGGGCGGGAATAGCAATCAGCCCCAGCATTTT. Encoded protein: CAWSRKGGNSNQPQHF. Full variable domain (remainder filled in from reference TRBV30 and TRBJ1-5): SQTIHQWPATLVQPVGSPLSLECTVEGTSNPNLYWYRQAAGRGLQLLFYSVGIGQISSEVPQNLSASRPQDRQFILSSKKLLLSDSGFYLCAWSRKGGNSNQPQHFGDGTRLSIL.

In nucleotides, the CDR3 is TGCGCCAGCAGCCGGCCCGACTTCGGGAGCACAGATACGCAGTATTTT. Its protein product is CASSRPDFGSTDTQYF. V and J are TRBV5-1 and TRBJ2-3; D gene unclear. This CDR3 contains 16 residues. The germline V gene has CDR1 SGHRS and CDR2 YFSETQ. Trimming shortened V by 4 bases and J by 0 bases, and 15 bases separated the two germline ends.

The chain uses TRBV19 and TRBJ2-3; no reliable D call. Deletions cut 0 bases from V and 0 bases from J, with 13 bases between. This CDR3 comprises 17 residues. Looked up from germline, CDR1 is LNHDA and CDR2 is SQIVND (reference sequence). In DNA, the CDR3 is TGTGCCAGTAGTATAGAGGGCACGGCAAGTAGCACAGATACGCAGTATTTT. Protein: CASSIEGTASSTDTQYF.

This sequence joins TRBV18 and TRBJ2-1; TRBD2 matches at 11 bases. V lost 3 bases, J lost 7 bases, and 2 bases stayed unmatched. The CDR3 has 14 amino acids. The germline CDR1 and CDR2 sequences are KGHSH and LQKENI. CDR3 region: CASSPGLAVNEQFF. The CDR3 nucleotides are TGTGCCAGCTCACCGGGACTAGCGGTTAATGAGCAGTTCTTC.

In its sample, this clone was seen once. This chain links TRBV30 with TRBJ1-6; 9 bases are a match to TRBD1. The CDR3 consists of 16 residues. The J segment lost 3 bases and the V segment lost 5 bases, leaving 8 bases of the junction unmatched. The V gene's germline CDR1 is GTSNPN and CDR2 SVGIG (reference sequence). CDR3 in DNA: TGTGCCTGGCGGACAGGGGCCCTTCTCTATAATTCACCCCTCCACTTT. This encodes CAWRTGALLYNSPLHF. The whole variable domain, remainder taken from reference TRBV30 and TRBJ1-6, is SQTIHQWPATLVQPVGSPLSLECTVEGTSNPNLYWYRQAAGRGLQLLFYSVGIGQISSEVPQNLSASRPQDRQFILSSKKLLLSDSGFYLCAWRTGALLYNSPLHFGNGTRLTVT.

The chain carries TRBV27 and TRBJ1-3, with D maybe TRBD1 (5 bases). The CDR3 sequence is 14 residues long. The germline gives CDR1 MNHEY, CDR2 SMNVEV (reference sequence). V lost 4 bases and J lost 4, with 11 bases in between. Here the CDR3 reads CASSSSGRGNTIYF. CDR3 nucleotides: TGTGCCAGCAGTTCCTCAGGGCGCGGAAACACCATATATTTT.

This chain connects TRBV5-4 to TRBJ2-2; 12 nucleotides line up with TRBD2. This CDR3 contains 15 residues. V lost 3 bases, J lost 7 bases, and 4 bases stayed unmatched. The germline V gene has CDR1 SGHNT and CDR2 YYREEE (reference sequence). CDR3 protein: CASSSRLAGDGELFF. In DNA, the CDR3 is TGTGCCAGCAGCTCCAGACTAGCGGGAGACGGGGAGCTGTTTTTT.

The chain links TRBV2 to TRBJ2-1, with unresolved D. This CDR3 spans 14 amino acids. The V end lost 0 bases, the J end lost 1 base, and 4 bases lay between the germline ends. Germline V gene lookup returns CDR1 SNHLY and CDR2 FYNNEI. The CDR3 bases are TGTGCCAGCAGTGAAGCGACTTCCTACAATGAGCAGTTCTTC. The encoded protein is CASSEATSYNEQFF. The whole variable domain, remainder taken from reference TRBV2 and TRBJ2-1, is EPEVTQTPSHQVTQMGQEVILRCVPISNHLYFYWYRQILGQKVEFLVSFYNNEISEKSEIFDDQFSVERPDGSNFTLKIRSTKLEDSAMYFCASSEATSYNEQFFGPGTRLTVL.

This chain connects TRBV6-5 to TRBJ1-5, with a weak D call TRBD1 (6 bases). The CDR3 runs 13 residues. Germline V CDR1 and CDR2: MNHEY, SVGAGI. V was cut by 7 bases and J by 0 bases, with 7 bases left in between. CDR3 sequence (DNA): TGTGCCAGCAACAGGGTTAGCAATCAGCCCCAGCATTTT. Amino acids: CASNRVSNQPQHF.

This rearrangement joins TRBV28 to TRBJ1-2; tentative D call: TRBD1 (6 bases). This CDR3 region has 13 residues. Germline CDR1 is MDHEN and CDR2 is SYDVKM. V was shortened by 4 bases and J by 6 bases, with 12 bases between the two germline ends. CDR3 nucleotides: TGTGCCAGCAGTTCAAGGTACAGGGATGGCTACACCTTC. It encodes CASSSRYRDGYTF.

A few counts support this clone. This chain joins TRBV28 and TRBJ1-1; a possible D gene is TRBD1 (6 bases). Trimming pared 5 bases from V and 6 bases from J, leaving 16 bases between. The germline V gene has CDR1 MDHEN and CDR2 SYDVKM. The CDR3 contains 14 residues. The CDR3 loop reads CASSLPGGFAEAFF. The DNA of the CDR3 is TGTGCCAGCAGTCTCCCGGGGGGCTTCGCTGAAGCTTTCTTT.

The V call is TRBV30, the J call TRBJ2-7; D gene ambiguous. Per germline, CDR1 GTSNPN and CDR2 SVGIG (reference sequence). V gave up 3 bases and J gave up 6 bases, with 12 bases separating them. There are 12 residues in the CDR3. This chain's CDR3 is CAWSTVAIEQYF. The DNA of the CDR3 is TGTGCCTGGAGCACAGTGGCCATCGAGCAGTACTTC.

V usage is TRBV18 and J usage is TRBJ2-3, with TRBD2 matching over 7 bases. Looked up from germline, CDR1 is KGHSH and CDR2 is LQKENI. The length of the CDR3 is 17 residues. V shed 4 bases and J 2 bases; nucleotides not matched to a gene: 12. CDR3 in amino acids: CASSLTRAGSYTDTQYF. The CDR3 DNA reads as TGTGCCAGCTCACTTACTAGAGCGGGATCCTACACAGATACGCAGTATTTT.